Listed here are 14 T cell receptor beta chains from one sample, sequenced in a study of blood T cell repertoires in COVID-19 (dated by TCRdb to 2020 to 2022). The library came from the immunoSEQ multiplex PCR assay. TCRdb took this table from immuneACCESS and kept in-frame rearrangements with V and J called. Such tables lack part of the clones; where checked against another copy, unresolved V genes explain under half of the gap, and the rest is unexplained. The sample table lists more than 95,000 clones, about 88% of them with a count of one. Roughly 1.1% of the sample is taken by the ten largest. Sequencing was performed on peripheral blood. The origin of the receptors is a woman of 80 years or more with acute or convalescent COVID-19.

V is TRBV4-2 and J is TRBJ1-2; 7 nucleotides line up with TRBD1. The CDR3 loop spans 16 amino acids. Germline CDR1 is LGHNA and CDR2 is YNFKEQ. Losses at the gene ends were 0 bases for V and 4 bases for J; bases not matched to a gene: 8. The chain's CDR3 is CASSQEVGDSLYGYTF. CDR3 bases: TGTGCCAGCAGCCAAGAAGTCGGGGACAGTCTCTATGGCTACACCTTC.

The V call is TRBV3-1 (or the pseudogene TRBV3-2), the J call TRBJ1-1; D gene ambiguous. The CDR3 totals 13 residues. CDR1 is LGHDT, CDR2 YNNKEL, per germline (reference sequence). V was cut by 1 base and J by 4 bases, with 7 bases left in between. The CDR3 nucleotides are TGTGCCAGCAGCCAAGTCCGGGGCACTGAAGCTTTCTTT. Translated, it gives CASSQVRGTEAFF.

The chain is built from TRBV6-2 or TRBV6-3 and TRBJ1-2; no clear D gene. CDR1 MNHEY and CDR2 SVGEGT come from the germline V gene. The V end was cut by 0 bases, the J end by 2 bases, with 7 bases between. The CDR3 runs 14 residues. The CDR3 DNA reads TGTGCCAGCAGTTACTCGGGCAACAACTATGGCTACACCTTC. Amino acid sequence: CASSYSGNNYGYTF.

V is TRBV9 and J is TRBJ2-7; tentative D call: TRBD1 (5 bases). The CDR3 length is 16 residues. The germline V and J ends were trimmed by 0 bases and 5 bases, with 18 bases remaining between them. The germline gives CDR1 SGDLS, CDR2 YYNGEE. This chain's CDR3 is CASSVGPGMTTDEQYF. In nucleotides, the CDR3 is TGTGCCAGCAGCGTAGGTCCAGGGATGACCACCGACGAGCAGTACTTC.

The rearrangement links TRBV24-1 to TRBJ2-1, with TRBD1 matching over 9 bases. Trimming removed 5 bases from V and 6 bases from J; junction bases left unmatched: 7. CDR3 length: 15 residues. Germline V gene sequence: CDR1 KGHDR, CDR2 SFDVKD. DNA of the CDR3: TGTGCCACCAGTGTGGGACAGGGTGCCGCCAATGAGCAGTTCTTC. Translating gives CATSVGQGAANEQFF.

This chain joins TRBV18 and TRBJ2-7; D ambiguous. CDR1 and CDR2 from the germline V gene are KGHSH and LQKENI. The CDR3 extends over 13 amino acids. V was pared by 3 bases and J by 6 bases, with 12 bases between. CDR3 sequence: CASSPNPRGEQYF. Written as DNA, the CDR3 is TGTGCCAGCTCACCTAACCCCCGCGGCGAGCAGTACTTC.

CDR3 bases: TGTGCCAGCAGGGCGACGGGGGGAACCGGAAACACCATATATTTT. This codes for CASRATGGTGNTIYF. This chain uses TRBV25-1 with TRBJ1-3, with D perhaps matching TRBD1 (5 bases). CDR3 length: 15 residues. Germline CDR1 and CDR2: MGHDK and SYGVNS. V was cut by 6 bases and J by 4 bases, with 16 bases left in between.

The J gene is TRBJ1-4, the V gene TRBV5-1, with D tentatively TRBD1 (5 bases). The germline gives CDR1 SGHRS, CDR2 YFSETQ. CDR3 length: 15 residues. Deletions cut 2 bases from V and 7 bases from J, with 15 bases between. CDR3 bases: TGCGCCAGCAGCTTTGGGGCGGGACGTGCTGAAAAACTGTTTTTT. Protein: CASSFGAGRAEKLFF.

The chain recombines TRBV5-4 with TRBJ1-2, with 10 bases identical to TRBD1. The CDR3 contains 15 residues. The J segment lost 4 bases and the V segment lost 1 base, leaving 4 bases of the junction unmatched. Germline V lookup: CDR1 SGHNT, CDR2 YYREEE (reference sequence). The CDR3 here is CASSLSGQGIYGYTF. DNA of the CDR3: TGTGCCAGCAGCTTGTCGGGACAGGGGATCTATGGCTACACCTTC.

This chain uses TRBV9 with TRBJ2-2, with 10 bases matching TRBD2. CDR3 size: 17 residues. CDR1 and CDR2 (germline): SGDLS, YYNGEE. The ends lost 0 bases at V and 3 bases at J; junction bases unmatched: 5. The chain's CDR3 is CASSVALAGEDTGELFF. Written as DNA, the CDR3 is TGTGCCAGCAGCGTAGCGCTAGCGGGAGAGGACACCGGGGAGCTGTTTTTT.

The chain is built from TRBV9 and TRBJ2-1; tentatively, D is TRBD2 (6 bases). Germline V lookup: CDR1 SGDLS, CDR2 YYNGEE. CDR3 length: 14 amino acids. With 0 bases removed from V and 8 bases from J, the gap between germline ends came to 12 bases. The CDR3, as DNA: TGTGCCAGCAGCGTAGCGGTGACTAGTCATGAGCAGTTCTTC. It specifies CASSVAVTSHEQFF.

The rearrangement uses TRBV7-2 and TRBJ1-5; the D is unclear. Germline CDR1 SGHTA, CDR2 FQGNSA. The CDR3 consists of 15 residues. Trimming left V 5 bases short and J 2 bases short, with 13 bases between. This chain's CDR3 is CASSQTPGGNQPQHF. The CDR3 DNA reads TGTGCCAGCAGCCAGACACCGGGAGGCAATCAGCCCCAGCATTTT.

The chain combines TRBV20-1 with TRBJ2-7; 7 bases line up with TRBD1. From germline, CDR1 is DFQATT and CDR2 SNEGSKA (reference sequence). This CDR3 has 11 amino acids. V lost 3 bases to trimming and J lost 6 bases; unmatched junction nucleotides: 2. CDR3 coding DNA: TGCAGTGCTAGGACAGGGCGCGAGCAGTACTTC. Translated: CSARTGREQYF.

This clone was seen once. The rearrangement joins TRBV24-1 to TRBJ1-5; 7 bases align to TRBD1. The J segment lost 3 bases and the V segment lost 2 bases, leaving 6 bases of the junction unmatched. Looked up from germline, CDR1 is KGHDR and CDR2 is SFDVKD. The CDR3 is 16 amino acids. The CDR3 DNA reads as TGTGCCACCAGTGATTCAGACAGGGCCTTCAATCAGCCCCAGCATTTT. It codes for CATSDSDRAFNQPQHF.